One sample yielded the 28 T cell receptor beta chains listed below, sequenced in a study of T-cell memory formation after mild COVID-19. Via MiXCR, TCRdb re-called the 5' RACE reads, giving one row per CDR3 protein. This table has roughly 400,000 distinct CDR3 sequences, roughly 18% appearing once. Material for sequencing was PBMCs or a T cell subset sorted from them (not recorded which). These TCRs come from a man aged 18 to 30 who had mild COVID-19 (a few samples of this study predate the infection). Cell type and time point are not known.

This clonotype was detected ten times or more. The chain recombines TRBV20-1 with TRBJ2-6; TRBD1 is a possible D gene (6 bases). Germline values: CDR1 DFQATT, CDR2 SNEGSKA (reference sequence). The CDR3 covers 13 residues. V shed 6 bases and J shed 5 bases, with 11 bases lying between them. CDR3 in amino acids: CSADSGRANVLTF. The DNA of the CDR3 is TGCAGTGCGGACAGTGGAAGGGCCAACGTCCTGACTTTC.

The CDR3 nucleotides are TGCGCCAGCAGCCCTCGCGGCCCTCCCGCAGCTTTCTTT. This sequence encodes CASSPRGPPAAFF. The V call is TRBV4-3, the J call TRBJ1-1; no reliable D call. CDR1 is LGHNA and CDR2 is YSLEER in the germline V gene. There are 13 residues in the CDR3. V was clipped by 4 bases and J by 10 bases, with 16 bases between them.

The gene calls are TRBV11-3 and TRBJ2-1, with 7 nucleotides matching TRBD2. Germline lookup yields CDR1 SGHNT and CDR2 YENEEA. V shed 7 bases, J shed 4 bases, and the junction held 7 bases outside the gene matches. CDR3 size: 14 residues. The CDR3 reads CASTWGGPYNEQFF. The CDR3 DNA sequence: TGTGCCAGCACTTGGGGAGGGCCTTACAATGAGCAGTTCTTC.

The chain has TRBV7-2 and TRBJ1-1, with D tentatively TRBD1 (5 bases). Trimming shortened V by 8 bases and J by 1 base, and 17 bases separated the two germline ends. Per germline, CDR1 SGHTA and CDR2 FQGNSA. The CDR3 is 15 amino acids. CDR3 in DNA: TGTGCCAGCCTTCGGGGCGGTTGGGGGAACACTGAAGCTTTCTTT. Translated: CASLRGGWGNTEAFF.

This clonotype was seen a few times. The chain employs TRBV3-1 and TRBJ2-5, with a possible D match to TRBD1 (6 bases). Germline CDR1 reads LGHDT; CDR2 reads YNNKEL (reference sequence). CDR3 length: 16 amino acids. V was shortened by 3 bases and J by 1 base, with 15 bases between the two germline ends. The CDR3 here is CASSHNPGHIQETQYF. The CDR3, as DNA: TGTGCCAGCAGCCACAATCCGGGACATATCCAAGAGACCCAGTACTTC.

The V call is TRBV5-1, the J call TRBJ1-1; the D gene is possibly TRBD1 (5 bases). Per the germline V gene, CDR1 is SGHRS and CDR2 is YFSETQ. The length of the CDR3 is 14 residues. Trimming shortened V by 4 bases and J by 5 bases, and 15 bases separated the two germline ends. As DNA, the CDR3 is TGCGCCAGCAGCCTCAGCGCAGGGTTTACTGAAGCTTTCTTT. It translates to CASSLSAGFTEAFF.

This chain joins TRBV5-5 and TRBJ2-1, with D tentatively TRBD2 (5 bases). The CDR3 is made up of 11 amino acids. Trimming removed 5 bases at V and 13 bases at J, with 13 bases between. The V gene's germline CDR1 is SGHKS and CDR2 YYEKEE (reference sequence). DNA for the CDR3: TGTGCCAGCAGGTCCGGGATAAGTCAGTTCTTC. Its protein is CASRSGISQFF.

This sequence joins TRBV7-9 and TRBJ1-2; D uncertain. The V end lost 2 bases, the J end lost 4 bases, and 11 bases lay between the germline ends. The germline V gene has CDR1 SEHNR and CDR2 FQNEAQ (reference sequence). CDR3 length: 14 amino acids. Here the CDR3 reads CASSLTPLGYGYTF. In DNA, the CDR3 is TGTGCCAGCAGCTTAACACCTCTTGGCTATGGCTACACCTTC.

In its sample, this clonotype was seen a few times. The chain recombines TRBV12-3 or TRBV12-4 with TRBJ1-1; no clear D gene. The CDR3 length is 15 residues. Trimming cost V 6 bases and J 5 bases, with 19 bases left between them. CDR3 nucleotide sequence: TGTGCCAGCAGCCCACTCGACACCTCTGGGACTGAAGCTTTCTTT. As protein: CASSPLDTSGTEAFF.

This clonotype was seen ten or more times. The chain recombines TRBV5-1 with TRBJ2-1; 7 nucleotides align to TRBD2. Germline trimming cut 0 bases from V and 0 bases from J; bases unmatched to any gene: 6. CDR3 length: 17 amino acids. Per the germline V gene, CDR1 is SGHRS and CDR2 is YFSETQ. The CDR3 nucleotides read TGCGCCAGCAGCTTGGCTCGGCGGGGGTCCTCCTACAATGAGCAGTTCTTC. Translating it yields CASSLARRGSSYNEQFF.

In its sample, this clonotype was seen a few times. The V gene is TRBV6-1, the J gene TRBJ2-2; D is perhaps TRBD1 or TRBD2 (5 bases each). Germline CDR1 is MNHNS and CDR2 is SASEGT. The CDR3 is 17 amino acids. V gave up 5 bases and J gave up 0 bases, with 16 bases separating them. The CDR3: CASSRLPGPPNTGELFF. CDR3 nucleotides: TGTGCCAGCAGTCGACTCCCGGGACCCCCGAACACCGGGGAGCTGTTTTTT.

This clonotype has just a few counts. V is TRBV7-3 and J is TRBJ2-3, with D possibly being TRBD2 (5 bases). CDR3 length: 12 amino acids. V lost 4 bases, J lost 6 bases, and 8 bases lay in between. Looked up from germline, CDR1 is SGHTA and CDR2 is FQGTGA. CDR3: CASSSGFDTQYF. In DNA form, the CDR3 reads TGTGCCAGCAGCTCGGGGTTCGATACGCAGTATTTT.

This clonotype was counted between two and nine times. The V call is TRBV20-1, the J call TRBJ2-5; 7 bases line up with TRBD1. V was clipped by 4 bases and J by 3 bases; unmatched bases: 11. The germline V gene has CDR1 DFQATT and CDR2 SNEGSKA (reference sequence). The CDR3 totals 15 residues. The CDR3 DNA follows: TGCAGTGCTATAAGGCCCGGGACAGTTAAAGAGACCCAGTACTTC. Its protein is CSAIRPGTVKETQYF.

This clonotype was found many times. This sequence joins TRBV7-2 and TRBJ2-2; D uncertain. Trimming took off 7 bases at V and 6 bases at J, with 15 bases between the two ends. This CDR3 spans 14 amino acids. CDR1 and CDR2 (germline): SGHTA, FQGNSA. The CDR3 here is CASTPSARPGELFF. CDR3 nucleotide sequence: TGTGCCAGCACCCCAAGCGCCAGGCCCGGGGAGCTGTTTTTT.

There are a few counts of this clonotype. J is TRBJ1-1 and V is TRBV24-1, with D possibly matching TRBD1 (5 bases). Per the germline V gene, CDR1 is KGHDR and CDR2 is SFDVKD. Trimming removed 6 bases at V and 7 bases at J, with 20 bases between. There are 15 residues in the CDR3. The CDR3 spells CATSQGAGPSFEAFF. CDR3 bases: TGTGCCACCAGTCAGGGTGCGGGTCCCTCCTTTGAAGCTTTCTTT.

This clonotype was observed a few times. The chain recombines TRBV4-1 with TRBJ2-3; D is undetermined. This CDR3 comprises 13 residues. The V end was cut by 3 bases, the J end by 4 bases, with 8 bases between. In germline, CDR1 is MGHRA, CDR2 YSYEKL. DNA of the CDR3: TGCGCCAGCAGCCACGACCCGGCAGATACGCAGTATTTT. Protein: CASSHDPADTQYF.

The table lists this clonotype with a few counts. The rearrangement joins TRBV6-5 to TRBJ2-3; 7 nucleotides line up with TRBD2. CDR3 size: 15 residues. Germline V lookup: CDR1 MNHEY, CDR2 SVGAGI. V lost 1 base and J lost 0; bases outside the gene matches: 1. The CDR3 DNA reads TGTGCCAGCAGTTACTTAGCGGGTAGCACAGATACGCAGTATTTT. Residues: CASSYLAGSTDTQYF.

This clonotype was seen more than once but under ten times. The rearrangement uses TRBV11-3 and TRBJ1-1, with D unresolved. This CDR3 has 13 residues. V was pared by 3 bases and J by 1 base, with 6 bases between. The germline CDR1 and CDR2 sequences are SGHNT and YENEEA. DNA of the CDR3: TGTGCCAGCAGCTTCGACGCGAACACTGAAGCTTTCTTT. This encodes CASSFDANTEAFF.

This clonotype was seen a single time. The rearrangement links TRBV12-3 or TRBV12-4 to TRBJ2-5; 9 nucleotides match TRBD2. The CDR3 runs 15 residues. J gave up 7 bases and V 1 base, and 7 bases lay outside the gene matches. The CDR3 region is CASSLEAGLAATQYF. The CDR3 coding sequence is TGTGCCAGCAGTTTAGAGGCGGGACTAGCCGCGACCCAGTACTTC.

This clonotype was observed a handful of times. The chain joins TRBV20-1 to TRBJ1-5; 7 nucleotides line up with TRBD1. Germline-derived CDR1 and CDR2 are DFQATT and SNEGSKA (reference sequence). J was trimmed by 2 bases and V by 6 bases; bases with no gene match: 4. The CDR3 runs to 13 residues. The CDR3 coding sequence is TGCAGTGCCATAGGACAGGGCAATCAGCCCCAGCATTTT. Translated: CSAIGQGNQPQHF.

The rearrangement uses TRBV7-2 and TRBJ1-5; D remains ambiguous. Germline CDR1 is SGHTA and CDR2 is FQGNSA. The length of the CDR3 is 14 residues. The ends were cut back, 2 bases at V and 0 bases at J, with 5 bases in the middle. CDR3 sequence: CASSLQVSNQPQHF. The CDR3 nucleotides are TGTGCCAGCAGCTTACAGGTTAGCAATCAGCCCCAGCATTTT.

This chain joins TRBV28 and TRBJ2-7; the D gene is possibly TRBD1 (5 bases). The CDR3 is made up of 17 amino acids. CDR1 is MDHEN and CDR2 is SYDVKM in the germline V gene. Between the trimmed V and J ends, which lost 2 bases and 0 bases, there was a span of 17 bases. The DNA of the CDR3 is TGTGCCAGCAGTTTACACAGGCCCCTAAGGGGCTCCTACGAGCAGTACGTC. It codes for CASSLHRPLRGSYEQYV.

This clonotype was found many times. The rearrangement uses TRBV7-2 and TRBJ2-5; TRBD1 agrees at 10 bases. The CDR3 is 15 amino acids. V lost 2 bases, J lost 4 bases, and 4 bases stayed unmatched. The germline V gene has CDR1 SGHTA and CDR2 FQGNSA. The CDR3, as DNA: TGTGCCAGCAGCTTACCGACAGGGGGCTTAGAGACCCAGTACTTC. As protein: CASSLPTGGLETQYF.

This clonotype was counted a few times. V and J are TRBV5-1 and TRBJ2-1, with D possibly matching TRBD2 (6 bases). The CDR3 runs to 15 residues. V lost 4 bases and J 5 bases, leaving 16 bases between the germline ends. The germline V gene has CDR1 SGHRS and CDR2 YFSETQ. The CDR3 protein is CASSQNAGHNNEQFF. The CDR3 DNA reads TGCGCCAGCAGCCAAAACGCGGGGCATAACAATGAGCAGTTCTTC.

The chain has TRBV10-3 and TRBJ2-7; TRBD1 is a possible D gene (6 bases). CDR1 is ENHRY, CDR2 SYGVKD, per germline. V was clipped by 0 bases and J by 0 bases, with 12 bases between them. CDR3 length: 16 amino acids. CDR3 sequence reads: CAISESKGESSYEQYV. The CDR3 coding sequence is TGTGCCATCAGTGAGTCTAAGGGGGAGAGCTCCTACGAGCAGTACGTC.

J is TRBJ1-3 and V is TRBV11-2; 7 nucleotides align to TRBD1. The length of the CDR3 is 17 residues. V gave up 4 bases and J gave up 0 bases; unmatched junction bases: 9. Germline CDR1 and CDR2: SGHAT and FQNNGV. For the CDR3, the DNA is TGTGCCAGCAGCTCCTCGGACAGGAGCTTCTCTGGAAACACCATATATTTT. This sequence encodes CASSSSDRSFSGNTIYF.

This clonotype was detected only a few times. The chain links TRBV7-2 to TRBJ2-4, with D perhaps assigned TRBD1 or TRBD2 (5 bases each). CDR1 SGHTA and CDR2 FQGNSA come from the germline V gene. This CDR3 region has 17 residues. The V gene lost 1 base and the J gene lost 6 bases, with 19 bases spanning the gap. The CDR3 here is CASSLGWEFTGRNIQYF. CDR3 in DNA: TGTGCCAGCAGCTTAGGGTGGGAGTTTACAGGAAGAAACATTCAGTACTTC.

The chain links TRBV4-1 to TRBJ2-7, with TRBD2 as a possible D gene (6 bases). From germline, CDR1 is MGHRA and CDR2 YSYEKL. CDR3 length: 15 residues. The ends were cut back, 4 bases at V and 0 bases at J, with 13 bases in the middle. The CDR3 DNA reads TGCGCCAGCAGCCTATGGACGGGAGTCTCCTACGAGCAGTACTTC. It specifies CASSLWTGVSYEQYF.